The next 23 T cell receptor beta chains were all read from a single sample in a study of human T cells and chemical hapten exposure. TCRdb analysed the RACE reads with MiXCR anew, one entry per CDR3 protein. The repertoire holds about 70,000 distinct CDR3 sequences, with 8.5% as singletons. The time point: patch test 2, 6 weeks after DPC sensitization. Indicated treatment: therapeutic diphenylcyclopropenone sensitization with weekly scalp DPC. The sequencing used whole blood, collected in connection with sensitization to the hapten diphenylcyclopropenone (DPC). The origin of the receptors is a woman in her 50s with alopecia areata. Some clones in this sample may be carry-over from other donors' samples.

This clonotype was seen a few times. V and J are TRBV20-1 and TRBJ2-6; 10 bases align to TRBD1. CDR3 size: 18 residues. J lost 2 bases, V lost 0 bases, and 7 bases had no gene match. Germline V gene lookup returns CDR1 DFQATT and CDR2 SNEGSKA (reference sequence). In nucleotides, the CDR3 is TGCAGTGCTAGAGAACCGGGACAGGGGAAGCCTGGGGCCAACGTCCTGACTTTC. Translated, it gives CSAREPGQGKPGANVLTF.

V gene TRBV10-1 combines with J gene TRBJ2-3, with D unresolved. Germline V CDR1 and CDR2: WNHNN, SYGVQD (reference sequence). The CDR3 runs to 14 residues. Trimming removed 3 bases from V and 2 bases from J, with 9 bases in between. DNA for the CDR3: TGCGCCAGCAGTGATCCAGCCTCCACAGATACGCAGTATTTT. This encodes CASSDPASTDTQYF.

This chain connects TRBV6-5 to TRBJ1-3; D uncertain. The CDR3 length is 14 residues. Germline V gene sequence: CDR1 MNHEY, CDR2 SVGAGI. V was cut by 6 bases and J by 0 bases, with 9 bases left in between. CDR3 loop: CASRPTRSGNTIYF. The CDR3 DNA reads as TGTGCCAGCAGACCCACCCGCTCTGGAAACACCATATATTTT.

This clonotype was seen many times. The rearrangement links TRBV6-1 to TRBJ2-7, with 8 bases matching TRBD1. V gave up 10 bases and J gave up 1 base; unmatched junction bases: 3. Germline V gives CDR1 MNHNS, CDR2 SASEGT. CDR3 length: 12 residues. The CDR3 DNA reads TGTGCCACCGGACAGGGTTCCTACGAGCAGTACTTC. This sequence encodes CATGQGSYEQYF.

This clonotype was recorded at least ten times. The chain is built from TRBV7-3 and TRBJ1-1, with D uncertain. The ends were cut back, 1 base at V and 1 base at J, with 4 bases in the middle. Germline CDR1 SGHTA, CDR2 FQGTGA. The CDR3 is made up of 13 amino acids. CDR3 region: CASSLKRNTEAFF. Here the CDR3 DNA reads TGTGCCAGCAGCTTAAAACGGAACACTGAAGCTTTCTTT.

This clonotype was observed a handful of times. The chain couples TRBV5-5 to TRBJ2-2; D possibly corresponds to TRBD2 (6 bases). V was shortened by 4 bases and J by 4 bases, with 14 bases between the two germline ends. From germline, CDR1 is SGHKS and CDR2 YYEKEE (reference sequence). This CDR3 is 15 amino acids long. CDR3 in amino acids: CASSAEGRRTGELFF. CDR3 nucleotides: TGTGCCAGCAGCGCGGAGGGTCGTCGCACCGGGGAGCTGTTTTTT.

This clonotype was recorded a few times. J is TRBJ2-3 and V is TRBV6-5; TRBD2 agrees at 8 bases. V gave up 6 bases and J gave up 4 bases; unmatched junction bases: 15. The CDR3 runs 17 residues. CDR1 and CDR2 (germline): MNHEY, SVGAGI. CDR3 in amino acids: CASSPSSAGGNPDTQYF. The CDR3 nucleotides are TGTGCCAGCAGCCCCTCTTCGGCGGGAGGTAATCCAGATACGCAGTATTTT.

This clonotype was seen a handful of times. CDR3 amino acids: CASSEGGEGTQYF. CDR3 sequence (DNA): TGCGCCAGCAGTGAGGGGGGAGAGGGGACCCAGTACTTC. This rearrangement joins TRBV10-2 to TRBJ2-5; D tentatively reads TRBD1 or TRBD2 (5 bases each). V was shortened by 2 bases and J by 7 bases, with 11 bases between the two germline ends. This CDR3 comprises 13 residues. Germline lookup yields CDR1 WSHSY and CDR2 SAAADI.

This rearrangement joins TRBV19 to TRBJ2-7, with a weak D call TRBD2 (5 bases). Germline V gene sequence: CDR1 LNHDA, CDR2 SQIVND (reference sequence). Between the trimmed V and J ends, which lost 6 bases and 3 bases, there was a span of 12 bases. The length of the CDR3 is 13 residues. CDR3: CASSEHRDYEQYF. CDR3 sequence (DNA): TGTGCCAGTAGCGAACATCGGGACTACGAGCAGTACTTC.

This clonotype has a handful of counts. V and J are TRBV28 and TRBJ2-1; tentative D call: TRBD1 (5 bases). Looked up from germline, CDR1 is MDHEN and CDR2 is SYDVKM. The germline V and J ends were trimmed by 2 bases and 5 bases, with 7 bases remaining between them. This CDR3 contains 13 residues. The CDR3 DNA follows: TGTGCCAGCAGTTTAATCAGGGACAATGAGCAGTTCTTC. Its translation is CASSLIRDNEQFF.

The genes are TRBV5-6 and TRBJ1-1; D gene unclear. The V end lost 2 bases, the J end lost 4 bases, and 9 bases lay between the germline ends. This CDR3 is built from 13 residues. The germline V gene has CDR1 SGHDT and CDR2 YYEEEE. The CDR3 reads CASSLTAITEAFF. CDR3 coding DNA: TGTGCCAGCAGCTTAACCGCGATCACTGAAGCTTTCTTT.

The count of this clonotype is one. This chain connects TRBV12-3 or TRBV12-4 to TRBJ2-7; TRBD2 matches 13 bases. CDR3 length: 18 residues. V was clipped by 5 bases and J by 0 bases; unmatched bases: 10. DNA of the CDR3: TGTGCCAGCAGTCTCGGACTAGCGGGAGAGGACTACTCCTACGAGCAGTACTTC. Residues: CASSLGLAGEDYSYEQYF.

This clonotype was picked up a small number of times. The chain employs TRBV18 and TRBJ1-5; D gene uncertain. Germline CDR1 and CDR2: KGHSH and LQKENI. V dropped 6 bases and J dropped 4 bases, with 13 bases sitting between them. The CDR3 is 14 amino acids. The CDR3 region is CASSPGRDNQPQHF. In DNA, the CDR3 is TGTGCCAGCTCGCCGGGGAGGGATAATCAGCCCCAGCATTTT.

For the CDR3, the DNA is TGCGCCAGCAGCCAAGGCGTCGGCGGCACAGATACGCAGTATTTT. Translating it yields CASSQGVGGTDTQYF. The chain links TRBV4-1 to TRBJ2-3; no definite D call. This CDR3 contains 15 residues. V was pared by 1 base and J by 1 base, with 9 bases between. Germline V CDR1 and CDR2: MGHRA, YSYEKL.

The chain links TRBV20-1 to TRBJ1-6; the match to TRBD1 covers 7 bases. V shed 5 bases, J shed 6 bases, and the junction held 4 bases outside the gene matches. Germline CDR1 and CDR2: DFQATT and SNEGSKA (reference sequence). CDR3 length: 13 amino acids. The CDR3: CSASGTVNSPLHF. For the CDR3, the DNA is TGCAGTGCTTCCGGGACAGTTAATTCACCCCTCCACTTT.

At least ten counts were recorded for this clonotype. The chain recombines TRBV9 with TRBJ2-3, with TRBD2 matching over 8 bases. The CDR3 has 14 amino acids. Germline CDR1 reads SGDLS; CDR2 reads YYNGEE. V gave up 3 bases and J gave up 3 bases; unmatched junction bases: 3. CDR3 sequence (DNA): TGTGCCAGCAGCGCGGGGGGGGGAACAGATACGCAGTATTTT. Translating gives CASSAGGGTDTQYF.

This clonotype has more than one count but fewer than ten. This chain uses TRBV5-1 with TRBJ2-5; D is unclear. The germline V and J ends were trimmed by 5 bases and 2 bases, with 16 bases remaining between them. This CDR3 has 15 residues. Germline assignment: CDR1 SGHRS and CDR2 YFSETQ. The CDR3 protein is CASRSLLSQQETQYF. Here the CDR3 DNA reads TGCGCCAGCAGATCATTACTGAGCCAACAAGAGACCCAGTACTTC.

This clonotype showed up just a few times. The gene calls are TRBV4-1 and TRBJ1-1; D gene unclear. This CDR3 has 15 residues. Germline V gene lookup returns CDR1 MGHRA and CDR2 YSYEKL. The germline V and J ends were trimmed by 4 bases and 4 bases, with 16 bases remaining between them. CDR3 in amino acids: CASSPGEMTGTEAFF. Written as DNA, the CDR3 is TGCGCCAGCAGCCCTGGCGAGATGACGGGCACTGAAGCTTTCTTT.

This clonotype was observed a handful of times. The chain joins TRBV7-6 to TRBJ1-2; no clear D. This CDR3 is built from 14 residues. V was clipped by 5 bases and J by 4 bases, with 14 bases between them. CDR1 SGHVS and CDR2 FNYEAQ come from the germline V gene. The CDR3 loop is CASSPYSSPYGYTF. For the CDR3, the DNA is TGTGCCAGCAGCCCCTACAGTTCTCCCTATGGCTACACCTTC.

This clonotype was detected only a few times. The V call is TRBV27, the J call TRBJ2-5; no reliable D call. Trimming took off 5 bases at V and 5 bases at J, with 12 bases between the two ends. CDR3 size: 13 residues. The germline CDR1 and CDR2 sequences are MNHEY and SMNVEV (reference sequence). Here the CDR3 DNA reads TGTGCCAGCAGTCCCCTCCCCTCGGAGACCCAGTACTTC. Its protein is CASSPLPSETQYF.

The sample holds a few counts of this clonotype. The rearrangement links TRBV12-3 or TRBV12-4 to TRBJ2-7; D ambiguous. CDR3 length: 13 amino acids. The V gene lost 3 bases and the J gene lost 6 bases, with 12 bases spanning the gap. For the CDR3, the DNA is TGTGCCAGCAGTTTGGGTCTAGTAGGCGAGCAGTACTTC. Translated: CASSLGLVGEQYF.

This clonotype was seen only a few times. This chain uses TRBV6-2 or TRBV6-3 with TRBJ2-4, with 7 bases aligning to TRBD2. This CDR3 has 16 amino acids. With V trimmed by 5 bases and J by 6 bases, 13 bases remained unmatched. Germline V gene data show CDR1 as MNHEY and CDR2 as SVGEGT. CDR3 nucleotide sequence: TGTGCCAGCAGTCCAACACTAGCGAGGGCTAGAAACATTCAGTACTTC. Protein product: CASSPTLARARNIQYF.

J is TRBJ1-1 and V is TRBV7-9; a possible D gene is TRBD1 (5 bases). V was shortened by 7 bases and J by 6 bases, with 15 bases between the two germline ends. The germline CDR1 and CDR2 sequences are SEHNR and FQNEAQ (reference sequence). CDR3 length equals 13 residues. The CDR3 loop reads CASTEGPAPEAFF. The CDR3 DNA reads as TGTGCCAGCACCGAGGGACCGGCCCCTGAAGCTTTCTTT. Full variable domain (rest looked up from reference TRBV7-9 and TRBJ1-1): DTGVSQNPRHKITKRGQNVTFRCDPISEHNRLYWYRQTLGQGPEFLTYFQNEAQLEKSRLLSDRFSAERPKGSFSTLEIQRTEQGDSAMYLCASTEGPAPEAFFGQGTRLTVV.